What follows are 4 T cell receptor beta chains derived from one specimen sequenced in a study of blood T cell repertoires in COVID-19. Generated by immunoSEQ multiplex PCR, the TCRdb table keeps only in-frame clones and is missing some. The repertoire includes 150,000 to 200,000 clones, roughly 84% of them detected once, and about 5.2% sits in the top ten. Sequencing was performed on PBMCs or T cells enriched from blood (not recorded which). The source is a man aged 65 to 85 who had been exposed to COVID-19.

The CDR3 DNA sequence: TGTGCCAGCAGTTTATGGGGACAGGGGGCGCATCAGCCCCAGCATTTT. Protein sequence: CASSLWGQGAHQPQHF. The rearrangement links TRBV28 to TRBJ1-5; 12 bases line up with TRBD1. V was clipped by 0 bases and J by 5 bases; unmatched bases: 2. The length of the CDR3 is 16 residues. Germline CDR1 and CDR2: MDHEN and SYDVKM.

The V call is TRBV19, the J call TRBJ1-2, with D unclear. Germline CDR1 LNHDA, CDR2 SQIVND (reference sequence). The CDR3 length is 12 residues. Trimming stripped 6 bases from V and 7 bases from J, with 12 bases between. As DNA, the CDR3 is TGTGCCAGTAGCCTAGCCGAGAGTGGCTACACCTTC. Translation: CASSLAESGYTF.

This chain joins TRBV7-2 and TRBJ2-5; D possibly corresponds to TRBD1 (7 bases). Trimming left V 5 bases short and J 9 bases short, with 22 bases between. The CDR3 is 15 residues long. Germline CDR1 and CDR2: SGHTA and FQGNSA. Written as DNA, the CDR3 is TGTGCCAGCAGCGACGGACAGGCGGGATTGTTGGCCCAGTACTTC. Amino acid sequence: CASSDGQAGLLAQYF. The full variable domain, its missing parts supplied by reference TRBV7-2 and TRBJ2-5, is GAGVSQSPSNKVTEKGKDVELRCDPISGHTALYWYRQSLGQGLEFLIYFQGNSAPDKSGLPSDRFSAERTGGSVSTLTIQRTQQEDSAVYLCASSDGQAGLLAQYFGPGTRLLVL.

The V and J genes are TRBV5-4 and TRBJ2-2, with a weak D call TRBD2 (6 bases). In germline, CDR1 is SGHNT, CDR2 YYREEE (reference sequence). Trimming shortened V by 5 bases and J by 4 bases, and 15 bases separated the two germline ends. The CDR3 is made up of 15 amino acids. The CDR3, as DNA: TGTGCCAGCAGGCGGGACTCAGGAGCCACCGGGGAGCTGTTTTTT. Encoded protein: CASRRDSGATGELFF.